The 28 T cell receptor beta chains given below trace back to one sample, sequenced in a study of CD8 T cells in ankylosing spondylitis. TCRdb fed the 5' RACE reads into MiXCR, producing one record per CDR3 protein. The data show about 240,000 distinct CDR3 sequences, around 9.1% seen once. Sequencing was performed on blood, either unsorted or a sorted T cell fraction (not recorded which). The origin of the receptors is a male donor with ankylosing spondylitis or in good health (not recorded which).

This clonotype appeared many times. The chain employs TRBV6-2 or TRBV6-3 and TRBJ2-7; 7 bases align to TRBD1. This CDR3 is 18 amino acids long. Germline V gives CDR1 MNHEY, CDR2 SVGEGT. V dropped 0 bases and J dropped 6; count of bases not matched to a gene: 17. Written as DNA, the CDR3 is TGTGCCAGCAGTTACTCCACCCACTCCCGGACAGGCTTTCTCGAGCAGTACTTC. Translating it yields CASSYSTHSRTGFLEQYF.

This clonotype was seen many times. The CDR3 coding sequence is TGTGCCACCAGTTCCCCGGGGGTAGGAATGACGGATACGCAGTATTTT. Its translation is CATSSPGVGMTDTQYF. The chain uses TRBV24-1 and TRBJ2-3; a possible D gene is TRBD2 (6 bases). The germline V gene encodes CDR1 KGHDR and CDR2 SFDVKD. CDR3 length: 16 amino acids. V gave up 6 bases and J gave up 6 bases, with 21 bases separating them.

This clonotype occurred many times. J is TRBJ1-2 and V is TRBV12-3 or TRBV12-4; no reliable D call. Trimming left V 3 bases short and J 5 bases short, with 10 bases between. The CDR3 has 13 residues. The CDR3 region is CASSFPGGYGYTF. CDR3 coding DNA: TGTGCCAGCAGTTTTCCCGGAGGGTATGGCTACACCTTC.

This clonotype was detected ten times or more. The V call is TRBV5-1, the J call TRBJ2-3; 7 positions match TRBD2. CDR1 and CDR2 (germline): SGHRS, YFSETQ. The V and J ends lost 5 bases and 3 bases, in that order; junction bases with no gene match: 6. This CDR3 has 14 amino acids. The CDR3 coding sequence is TGCGCCAGCAGACTAGGGACTACTACAGATACGCAGTATTTT. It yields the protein CASRLGTTTDTQYF.

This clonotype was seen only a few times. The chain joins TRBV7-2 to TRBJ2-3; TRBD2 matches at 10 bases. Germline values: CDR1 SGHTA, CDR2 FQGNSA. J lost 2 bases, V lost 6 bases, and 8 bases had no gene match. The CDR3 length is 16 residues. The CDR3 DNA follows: TGTGCCAGCAGACATTTTAGCGGGGGGCCCACAGATACGCAGTATTTT. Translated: CASRHFSGGPTDTQYF.

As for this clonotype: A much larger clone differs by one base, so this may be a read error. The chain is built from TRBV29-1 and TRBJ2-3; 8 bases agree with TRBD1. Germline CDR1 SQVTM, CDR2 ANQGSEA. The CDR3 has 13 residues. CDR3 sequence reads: CSVQDRGVGTQYF. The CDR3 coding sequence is TGCAGCGTTCAAGACAGGGGTGTGGGTACGCAGTATTTT.

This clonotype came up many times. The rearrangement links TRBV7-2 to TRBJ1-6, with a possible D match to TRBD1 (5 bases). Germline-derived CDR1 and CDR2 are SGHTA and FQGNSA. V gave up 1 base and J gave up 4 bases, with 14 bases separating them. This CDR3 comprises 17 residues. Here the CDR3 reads CASSLVGTAGYNSPLHF. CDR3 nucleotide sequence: TGTGCCAGCAGCTTAGTGGGGACGGCTGGGTATAATTCACCCCTCCACTTT.

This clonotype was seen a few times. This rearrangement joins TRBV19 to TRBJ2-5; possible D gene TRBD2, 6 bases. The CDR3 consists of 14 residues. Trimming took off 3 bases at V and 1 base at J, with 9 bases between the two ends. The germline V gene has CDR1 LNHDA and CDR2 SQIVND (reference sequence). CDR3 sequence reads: CASSIGGAQETQYF. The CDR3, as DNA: TGTGCCAGTAGTATCGGCGGGGCCCAAGAGACCCAGTACTTC.

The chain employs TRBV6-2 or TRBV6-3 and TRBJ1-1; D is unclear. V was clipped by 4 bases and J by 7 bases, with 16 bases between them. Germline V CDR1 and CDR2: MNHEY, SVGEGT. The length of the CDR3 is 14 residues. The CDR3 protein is CASSWATRAREAFF. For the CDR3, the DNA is TGTGCCAGCAGTTGGGCTACAAGGGCCCGTGAAGCTTTCTTT.

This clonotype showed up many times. As DNA, the CDR3 is TGTGCCAGCAGACGCACTTGGGGACAGAACTCTCGAGAGCAGTACTTC. Translated: CASRRTWGQNSREQYF. The chain carries TRBV6-1 and TRBJ2-7; 7 bases map to TRBD1. The junction had 18 bases not matched to a gene; V was cut back by 6 bases and J by 7 bases. Germline loops: CDR1 MNHNS, CDR2 SASEGT. The CDR3 sequence is 16 residues long.

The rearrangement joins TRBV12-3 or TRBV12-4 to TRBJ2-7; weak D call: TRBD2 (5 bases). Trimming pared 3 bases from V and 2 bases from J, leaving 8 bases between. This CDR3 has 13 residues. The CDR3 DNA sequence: TGTGCCAGCAGTTTGGCAGCGGCCTACGAGCAGTACTTC. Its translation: CASSLAAAYEQYF.

The CDR3, as DNA: TGTGCCATCAGTGAGTCTAGGCCCTCCTACGAGCAGTACTTC. Translating it yields CAISESRPSYEQYF. The chain couples TRBV10-3 to TRBJ2-7; D is ambiguous. The CDR3 loop spans 14 amino acids. From germline, CDR1 is ENHRY and CDR2 SYGVKD. With 0 bases removed from V and 0 bases from J, the gap between germline ends came to 6 bases.

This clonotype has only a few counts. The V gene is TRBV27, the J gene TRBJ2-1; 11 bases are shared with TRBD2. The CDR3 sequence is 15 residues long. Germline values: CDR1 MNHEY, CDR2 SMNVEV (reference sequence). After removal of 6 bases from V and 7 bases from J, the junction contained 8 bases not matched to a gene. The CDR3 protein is CASRTPWTSGNEQFF. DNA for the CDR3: TGTGCCAGCAGAACCCCGTGGACTAGCGGGAATGAGCAGTTCTTC.

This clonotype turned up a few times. The CDR3 spells CASSPPGLEKNEQFF. In DNA form, the CDR3 reads TGTGCCAGCAGCCCTCCGGGACTCGAAAAAAATGAGCAGTTCTTC. The genes are TRBV7-2 and TRBJ2-1, with D possibly being TRBD2 (6 bases). V lost 5 bases and J lost 7, with 18 bases in between. The CDR3 length is 15 residues. The germline V gene has CDR1 SGHTA and CDR2 FQGNSA.

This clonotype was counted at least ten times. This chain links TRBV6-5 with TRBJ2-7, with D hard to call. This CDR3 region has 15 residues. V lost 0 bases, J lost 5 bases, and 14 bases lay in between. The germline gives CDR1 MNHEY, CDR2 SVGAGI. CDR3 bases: TGTGCCAGCAGTTACTCTCCAAGCGAGGTCAACGAGCAGTACTTC. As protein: CASSYSPSEVNEQYF.

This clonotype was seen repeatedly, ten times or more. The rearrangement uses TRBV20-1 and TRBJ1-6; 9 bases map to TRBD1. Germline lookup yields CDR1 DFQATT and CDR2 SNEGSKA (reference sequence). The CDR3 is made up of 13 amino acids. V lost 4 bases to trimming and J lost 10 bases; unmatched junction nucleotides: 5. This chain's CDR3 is CSAKTGGGSPLHF. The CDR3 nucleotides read TGCAGTGCTAAAACAGGGGGCGGCTCACCCCTCCACTTT.

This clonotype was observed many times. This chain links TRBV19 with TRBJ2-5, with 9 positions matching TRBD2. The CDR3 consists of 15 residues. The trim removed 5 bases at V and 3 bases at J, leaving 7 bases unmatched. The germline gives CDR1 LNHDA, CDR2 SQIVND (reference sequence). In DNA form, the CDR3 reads TGTGCCAGTAGTCCCTGGACTAGCGACGAAGAGACCCAGTACTTC. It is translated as CASSPWTSDEETQYF.

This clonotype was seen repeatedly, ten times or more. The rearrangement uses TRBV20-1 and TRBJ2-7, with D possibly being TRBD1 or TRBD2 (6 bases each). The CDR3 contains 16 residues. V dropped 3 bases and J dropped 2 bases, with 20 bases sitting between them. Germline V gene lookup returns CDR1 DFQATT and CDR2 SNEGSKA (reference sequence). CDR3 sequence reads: CSARREGRDKPYEQYF. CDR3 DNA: TGCAGTGCTAGGAGAGAGGGGCGGGACAAGCCCTACGAGCAGTACTTC.

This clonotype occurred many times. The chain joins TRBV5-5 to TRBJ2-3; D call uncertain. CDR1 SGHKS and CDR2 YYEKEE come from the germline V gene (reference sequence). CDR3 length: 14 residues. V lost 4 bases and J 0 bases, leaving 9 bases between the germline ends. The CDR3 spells CASSLVVSTDTQYF. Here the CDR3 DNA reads TGTGCCAGCAGCCTAGTAGTTAGCACAGATACGCAGTATTTT. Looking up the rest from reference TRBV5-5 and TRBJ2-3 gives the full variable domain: DAGVTQSPTHLIKTRGQQVTLRCSPISGHKSVSWYQQVLGQGPQFIFQYYEKEERGRGNFPDRFSARQFPNYSSELNVNALLLGDSALYLCASSLVVSTDTQYFGPGTRLTVL.

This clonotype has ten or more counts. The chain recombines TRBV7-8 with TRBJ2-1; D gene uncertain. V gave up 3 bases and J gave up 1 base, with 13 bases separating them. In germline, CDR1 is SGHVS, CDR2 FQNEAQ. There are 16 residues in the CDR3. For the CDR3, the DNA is TGTGCCAGCAGCTTTAAACGCTCCGGGTCCTACAATGAGCAGTTCTTC. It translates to CASSFKRSGSYNEQFF.

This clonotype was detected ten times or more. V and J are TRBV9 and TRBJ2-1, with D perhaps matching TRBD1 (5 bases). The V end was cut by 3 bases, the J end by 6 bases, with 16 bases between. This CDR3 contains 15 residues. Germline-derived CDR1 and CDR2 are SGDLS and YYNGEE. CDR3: CASSGSQGIGNEQFF. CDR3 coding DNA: TGTGCCAGCAGCGGGAGCCAGGGTATAGGCAATGAGCAGTTCTTC.

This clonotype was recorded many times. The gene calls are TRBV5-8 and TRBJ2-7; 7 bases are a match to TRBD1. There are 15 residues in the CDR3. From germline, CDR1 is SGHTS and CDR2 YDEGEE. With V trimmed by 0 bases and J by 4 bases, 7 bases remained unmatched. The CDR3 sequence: CASSLVGQVWYEQYF. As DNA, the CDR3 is TGTGCCAGCAGCTTGGTAGGACAGGTGTGGTACGAGCAGTACTTC. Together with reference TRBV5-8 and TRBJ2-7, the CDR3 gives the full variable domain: EAGVTQSPTHLIKTRGQQATLRCSPISGHTSVYWYQQALGLGLQFLLWYDEGEERNRGNFPPRFSGRQFPNYSSELNVNALELEDSALYLCASSLVGQVWYEQYFGPGTRLTVT.

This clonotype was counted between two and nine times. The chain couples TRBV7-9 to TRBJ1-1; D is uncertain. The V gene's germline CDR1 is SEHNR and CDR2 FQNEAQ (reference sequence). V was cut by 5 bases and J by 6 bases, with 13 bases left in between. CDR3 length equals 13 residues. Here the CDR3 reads CASSPPEWAEAFF. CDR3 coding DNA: TGTGCCAGCAGCCCACCCGAGTGGGCTGAAGCTTTCTTT.

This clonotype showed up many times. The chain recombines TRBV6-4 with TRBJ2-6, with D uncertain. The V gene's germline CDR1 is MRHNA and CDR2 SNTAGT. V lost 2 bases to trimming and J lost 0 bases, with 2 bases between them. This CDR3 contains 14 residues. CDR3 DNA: TGTGCCAGCAGTGACGACTCTGGGGCCAACGTCCTGACTTTC. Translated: CASSDDSGANVLTF.

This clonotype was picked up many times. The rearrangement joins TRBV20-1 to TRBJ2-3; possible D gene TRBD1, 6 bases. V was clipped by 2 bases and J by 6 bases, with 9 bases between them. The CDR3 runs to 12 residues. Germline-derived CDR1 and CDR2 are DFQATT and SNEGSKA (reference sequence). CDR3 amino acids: CSARNRADTQYF. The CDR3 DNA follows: TGCAGTGCTAGAAACAGGGCGGATACGCAGTATTTT.

The CDR3 DNA is TGTGCCAGCAGTCCGAGGGGGCTAACTGAAGCTTTCTTT. Protein product: CASSPRGLTEAFF. This chain uses TRBV28 with TRBJ1-1; TRBD1 matches 7 bases. This CDR3 is 13 amino acids long. Trimming cost V 5 bases and J 5 bases; bases outside gene matches: 5. Germline V CDR1 and CDR2: MDHEN, SYDVKM.

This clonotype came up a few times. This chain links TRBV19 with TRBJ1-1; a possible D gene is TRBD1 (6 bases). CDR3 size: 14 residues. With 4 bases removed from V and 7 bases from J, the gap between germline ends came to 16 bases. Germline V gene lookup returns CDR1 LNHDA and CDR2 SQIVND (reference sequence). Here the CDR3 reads CASSTGRGAYEAFF. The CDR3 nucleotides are TGTGCCAGTAGTACTGGGCGGGGGGCGTATGAAGCTTTCTTT.

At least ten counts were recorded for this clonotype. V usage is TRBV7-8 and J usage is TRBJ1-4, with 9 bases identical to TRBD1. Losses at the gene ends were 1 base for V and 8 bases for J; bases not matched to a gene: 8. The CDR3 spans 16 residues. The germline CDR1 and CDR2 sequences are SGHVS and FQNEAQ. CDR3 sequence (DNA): TGTGCCAGCAGCTTAGACAGGGGGCGCGGTTACGAAAAACTGTTTTTT. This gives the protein CASSLDRGRGYEKLFF.